The clone carrying this TCR beta chain was seen at least ten times. The antigen is not known. The entry originates in a study of early T cells in non-severe SARS-CoV-2 infection. For the study at large: The study sequenced bulk RNA from unsorted whole blood, with chains unpaired.

The V gene's germline CDR1 is MNHNS and CDR2 SASEGT. The CDR3 spans 17 residues. Losses at the gene ends were 1 base for V and 3 bases for J; bases not matched to a gene: 8. The study, taken as a whole, reports: VDJdb-based annotation leaned toward anti-spike CD8 responses and missed private and CD4 specificities.

Unique molecular identifiers (one per individual cDNA molecule) were attached. MiXCR, run by TCRdb on the 5' RACE reads, gives a single entry per CDR3 protein. The sample holds tens of thousands of distinct CDR3 sequences; around 13% are singletons and the top ten take approximately 1.5%. The V call is TRBV6-1, the J call TRBJ2-3; 9 nucleotides line up with TRBD2. The clonotype was recovered from an adult who was a healthcare worker with PCR-confirmed SARS-CoV-2 infection or an uninfected control (not recorded which). Specimen: whole blood. CDR3 sequence: CASSEVSGGGATDTQYF. The CDR3 DNA reads as TGTGCCAGCAGTGAAGTGTCGGGCGGGGGGGCGACAGATACGCAGTATTTT.